A selection of T cell receptor beta chains follows, all from one sample in a study of cytomegalovirus exposure and HLA in healthy donors. Clones were read by immunoSEQ multiplex PCR, and TCRdb kept only the in-frame ones, dropping some. The sample consists of under 400,000 clones, approximately 90% of them appearing once. Material: PBMCs. The receptors stem from a woman under 30 in good health and CMV-seronegative. The CDR3 runs from the conserved cysteine through the conserved F or W. A D gene is named only where the DNA matches it firmly. Some rows mark clone size as missing; the rest say once, few, many or name a class of expanded clone.

clone_size j_call v_call d_call cdr3_nt cdr3_aa
few TRBJ2-1 TRBV9 TRBD1 TGTGCCAGCAGCGCCCGACAGGGGGAGAATGAGCAGTTCTTC CASSARQGENEQFF
. TRBJ1-6 TRBV28 TRBD1 TGTGCCGGACAGGGGGAGAGTAATTCACCCCTCCACTTT CAGQGESNSPLHF
. TRBJ2-3 TRBV6-4 TRBD2 TGTGCCAGCAGTGACTCGACTAGCGGGGGGGATACGCAGTATTTT CASSDSTSGGDTQYF
. TRBJ1-2 TRBV7-9 . TGTGCCAGCAGCCCCCGGGGGGAGGGTAGATCTGGCTACACCTTC CASSPRGEGRSGYTF
. TRBJ1-2 TRBV6-6 . TGTGCCAGCCTAAAATACAACTATGGCTACACCTTC CASLKYNYGYTF
few TRBJ2-7 TRBV19 TRBD2 TGTGCCAGTAGTGGACTAGCCCACGAGCAGTACTTC CASSGLAHEQYF
many TRBJ1-2 TRBV6-1 . TGTGCCAGCAGTGAATTATCAGGGCAGAACTATGGCTACACCTTC CASSELSGQNYGYTF
. TRBJ1-1 TRBV11-2 TRBD1 TGTGCCAGCAAAGCTTCGGTGGACAGGAGAACTGAAGCTTTCTTT CASKASVDRRTEAFF
few TRBJ1-2 TRBV14 TRBD1 TGTGCCAGCAGCCTTTCAGGGGGAGGCTACACCTTC CASSLSGGGYTF
. TRBJ2-3 TRBV25-1 . TGTGCCAGCAGTGAAAGGGGGATTCGGGATACGCAGTATTTT CASSERGIRDTQYF